A selection of T cell receptor beta chains follows, all from one sample in a study of technical replicates of blood from several donors. Assay: immunoSEQ multiplex PCR; the TCRdb copy retains only in-frame clones and omits some. This sample yields under 85,000 clones, of which more than 85% are seen a single time; approximately 0.4% belongs to the top ten. The specimen was T cells isolated from PBMCs. These receptor sequences come from a human donor in good health. Some clones in this sample may be carry-over from other donors' samples. Both conserved end residues are part of each CDR3. Each record gives: J gene, clone size, V gene, D gene, CDR3 protein, CDR3 DNA. A D gene is named only where the DNA matches it firmly. The size entry is marked missing in some rows and otherwise reads once, few, many or a size class.

TRBJ2-1 NA TRBV7-2 NA CASSSGVTNEQFF TGTGCCAGCAGCTCGGGAGTTACCAATGAGCAGTTCTTC
TRBJ2-7 NA TRBV7-2 NA CASSPYRVGVGYEQYF TGTGCCAGCAGCCCGTACAGGGTCGGGGTTGGGTACGAGCAGTACTTC
TRBJ2-1 NA TRBV11-3 TRBD2 CASSFGLAGGEGEQFF TGTGCCAGCAGCTTTGGTTTGGCGGGAGGGGAGGGTGAGCAGTTCTTC
TRBJ2-1 NA TRBV7-9 NA CASSDTGEDEQFF TGTGCCAGCAGCGATACAGGGGAGGATGAGCAGTTCTTC
TRBJ1-1 few TRBV7-9 TRBD1 CASSGDRGTEAFF TGTGCCAGCAGCGGCGACAGGGGGACTGAAGCTTTCTTT
TRBJ1-2 NA TRBV2 NA CAIDSKVSNYGYTF TGTGCCATCGATAGCAAGGTCTCTAACTATGGCTACACCTTC
TRBJ2-2 few TRBV7-6 NA CASSLDGLSTGELFF TGTGCCAGCAGCTTAGATGGCTTATCCACCGGGGAGCTGTTTTTT
TRBJ2-7 few TRBV27 NA CASSLSAGYEQYF TGTGCCAGCAGTTTAAGCGCGGGATACGAGCAGTACTTC
TRBJ2-1 once TRBV27 TRBD2 CASSFRTRMSHEQFF TGTGCCAGCAGTTTCAGGACTAGGATGTCGCATGAGCAGTTCTTC
TRBJ2-1 NA TRBV27 TRBD1 CASSFSGQGLGEQFF TGTGCCAGCAGTTTTTCGGGACAGGGGCTCGGTGAGCAGTTCTTC
TRBJ1-2 NA TRBV28 NA CASSFGVANYGYTF TGTGCCAGCAGTTTCGGGGTAGCTAACTATGGCTACACCTTC
TRBJ1-3 NA TRBV12-5 TRBD1 CASGLDRDSGNTIYF TGTGCTAGTGGTCTAGACAGGGACTCTGGAAACACCATATATTTT
TRBJ1-3 NA TRBV5-1 TRBD1 CASSSTGSGNTIYF TGCGCCAGCAGCTCGACAGGGTCAGGAAACACCATATATTTT
TRBJ2-3 NA TRBV7-9 TRBD2 CASRPTSGREADTQYF TGTGCCAGCAGACCCACTAGCGGAAGGGAGGCAGATACGCAGTATTTT
TRBJ2-1 NA TRBV28 NA CASSLFRGSYNEQFF TGTGCCAGCAGTTTATTCCGGGGGAGCTACAATGAGCAGTTCTTC
TRBJ1-1 NA TRBV6-5 NA CASSPYRGTEAFF TGTGCCAGCAGTCCCTATAGGGGCACTGAAGCTTTCTTT
TRBJ2-7 NA TRBV28 TRBD1 CASTRDSAGEEQYF TGTGCCAGCACCAGGGACAGTGCCGGCGAGGAGCAGTACTTC